This TCR beta chain was recovered during a study of T cells after posttransplantation cyclophosphamide. Broader study findings: TRB overlap between skin or GI tissue T cells and blood was limited. Later post-transplant blood repertoires were often dominated by donor CD8+ memory clones.

Germline-derived CDR1 and CDR2 are SEHNR and FQNEAQ (reference sequence). CDR3 length: 13 amino acids. Trimming cost V 2 bases and J 4 bases, with 6 bases left between them. Comments on this clone: Antigen specificity is unknown.

Treatment was busulfan-fludarabine conditioning, a marrow graft, and cyclophosphamide on days +3 and +4. Assay: immunoSEQ multiplex PCR; the TCRdb copy retains only in-frame clones and omits some. This table holds under 4,000 clones, approximately 89% found once. The origin of this receptor is a female patient in her fifties who received an allogeneic stem cell transplant from an unrelated donor, was CMV-positive, and had acute and chronic GVHD. These T cells may partly come from the graft donor. Sequenced here: PBMCs, sampled after allogeneic stem cell transplant with posttransplant cyclophosphamide. The chain combines TRBV7-9 with TRBJ1-3; D is uncertain. CDR3 region: CASSLRKGNTIYF. CDR3 coding DNA: TGTGCCAGCAGCTTACGTAAAGGAAACACCATATATTTT.